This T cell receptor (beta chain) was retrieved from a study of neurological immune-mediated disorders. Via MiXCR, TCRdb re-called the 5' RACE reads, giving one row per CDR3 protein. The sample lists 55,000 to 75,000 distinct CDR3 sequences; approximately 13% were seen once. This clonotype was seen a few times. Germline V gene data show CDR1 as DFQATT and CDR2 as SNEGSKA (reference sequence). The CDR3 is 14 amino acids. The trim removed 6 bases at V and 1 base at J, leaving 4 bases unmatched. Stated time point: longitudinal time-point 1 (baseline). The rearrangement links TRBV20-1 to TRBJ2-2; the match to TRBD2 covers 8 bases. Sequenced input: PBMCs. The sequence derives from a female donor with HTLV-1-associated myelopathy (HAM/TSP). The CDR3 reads CSAVLAGNTGELFF. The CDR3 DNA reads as TGCAGTGCCGTCCTAGCGGGGAACACCGGGGAGCTGTTTTTT.